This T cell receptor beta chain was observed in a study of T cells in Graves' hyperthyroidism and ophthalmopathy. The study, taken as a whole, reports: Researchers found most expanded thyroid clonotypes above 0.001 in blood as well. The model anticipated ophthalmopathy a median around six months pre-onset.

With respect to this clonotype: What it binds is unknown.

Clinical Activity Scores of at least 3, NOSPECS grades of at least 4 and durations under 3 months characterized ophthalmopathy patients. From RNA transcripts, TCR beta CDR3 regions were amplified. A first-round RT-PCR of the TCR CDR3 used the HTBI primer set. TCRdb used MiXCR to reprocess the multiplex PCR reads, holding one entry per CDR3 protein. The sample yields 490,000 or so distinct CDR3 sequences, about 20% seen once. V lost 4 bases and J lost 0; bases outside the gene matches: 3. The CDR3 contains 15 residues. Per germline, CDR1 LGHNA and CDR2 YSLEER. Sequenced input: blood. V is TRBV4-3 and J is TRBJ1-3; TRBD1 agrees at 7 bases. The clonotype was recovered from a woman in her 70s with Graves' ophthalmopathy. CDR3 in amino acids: CASSLGTVSGNTIYF. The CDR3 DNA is TGCGCCAGCAGCCTCGGGACAGTCTCTGGAAACACCATATATTTT.